What follows are 17 T cell receptor beta chains derived from one specimen sequenced in a study of T cells in localized non-small cell lung cancer. Sequencing used immunoSEQ multiplex PCR; TCRdb keeps in-frame clones, though not all of them. The sample holds around 23,000 clones, 90% seen once. This specimen consisted of peripheral blood, obtained before any cancer treatment. All receptors derive from a woman between 40 and 69 years old with stage I lung adenocarcinoma.

This chain connects TRBV10-2 to TRBJ2-6; no clear D gene. Germline CDR1 WSHSY, CDR2 SAAADI. This CDR3 is built from 14 residues. V was shortened by 0 bases and J by 3 bases, with 3 bases between the two germline ends. The CDR3 nucleotides read TGCGCCAGCAGTGAGTCGCATGGGGCCAACGTCCTGACTTTC. This sequence encodes CASSESHGANVLTF.

The chain employs TRBV7-2 and TRBJ1-4; TRBD1 aligns across 7 bases. The CDR3 extends over 16 amino acids. V shed 4 bases and J 7 bases; nucleotides not matched to a gene: 12. The V gene's germline CDR1 is SGHTA and CDR2 FQGNSA. This CDR3 is CASSSQRQGRREKLFF. The CDR3 nucleotides read TGTGCCAGCAGCTCCCAACGACAGGGTCGGCGTGAAAAACTGTTTTTT.

This clone was seen only a few times. The chain recombines TRBV6-1 with TRBJ2-3; 7 bases line up with TRBD2. Germline V gives CDR1 MNHNS, CDR2 SASEGT. Unmatched junction bases numbered 6, after V lost 2 bases and J lost 4 bases. The CDR3 extends over 15 amino acids. This CDR3 is CASSEFTGGPDTQYF. For the CDR3, the DNA is TGTGCCAGCAGTGAATTCACGGGAGGCCCAGATACGCAGTATTTT.

The CDR3 is CATSRDGPAGAGEQFF. For the CDR3, the DNA is TGTGCCACCAGCAGAGACGGGCCCGCGGGAGCAGGGGAGCAGTTCTTC. The V gene is TRBV15, the J gene TRBJ2-1; TRBD2 matches at 7 bases. Germline CDR1 reads LNHNV; CDR2 reads YYDKDF (reference sequence). J was trimmed by 10 bases and V by 0 bases; bases with no gene match: 12. The CDR3 runs to 16 residues.

This clone was seen a single time. The chain is built from TRBV10-2 and TRBJ2-3; 7 bases fit TRBD2. The CDR3 has 13 amino acids. Germline V gene data show CDR1 as WSHSY and CDR2 as SAAADI. Germline trimming cut 2 bases from V and 11 bases from J; bases unmatched to any gene: 7. The CDR3: CASSETNGGWQYF. CDR3 nucleotide sequence: TGCGCCAGCAGTGAGACAAACGGGGGGTGGCAGTATTTT.

This rearrangement joins TRBV27 to TRBJ2-2; D gene unclear. The germline V gene has CDR1 MNHEY and CDR2 SMNVEV (reference sequence). Trimming took 4 bases from V and 5 from J, leaving 11 bases between them. This CDR3 has 14 amino acids. CDR3 protein: CASSSPGRTGELFF. CDR3 bases: TGTGCCAGCAGTTCCCCGGGTCGGACCGGGGAGCTGTTTTTT.

In its sample, this clone was seen once. The chain has TRBV7-8 and TRBJ2-3, with TRBD2 as a possible D gene (5 bases). This CDR3 is 17 amino acids long. CDR1 and CDR2 from the germline V gene are SGHVS and FQNEAQ. Trimming cost V 5 bases and J 8 bases, with 26 bases left between them. CDR3 residues: CASSVPDLAGRSGTQYF. CDR3 bases: TGTGCCAGCAGCGTCCCCGACCTGGCGGGCAGGTCGGGTACGCAGTATTTT. The variable domain in full, with the rest retrieved from reference TRBV7-8 and TRBJ2-3, is GAGVSQSPRYKVAKRGQDVALRCDPISGHVSLFWYQQALGQGPEFLTYFQNEAQLDKSGLPSDRFFAERPEGSVSTLKIQRTQQEDSAVYLCASSVPDLAGRSGTQYFGPGTRLTVL.

This clone turned up a few times. V and J are TRBV7-2 and TRBJ2-7; D gene unclear. From germline, CDR1 is SGHTA and CDR2 FQGNSA. There are 12 residues in the CDR3. V lost 0 bases and J 3 bases, leaving 3 bases between the germline ends. The CDR3 bases are TGTGCCAGCAGCTTAGCCTTCTACGAGCAGTACTTC. It specifies CASSLAFYEQYF.

There are a few counts of this clone. The chain employs TRBV9 and TRBJ1-5; D remains ambiguous. In germline, CDR1 is SGDLS, CDR2 YYNGEE. V lost 1 base and J 4 bases, leaving 9 bases between the germline ends. This CDR3 comprises 14 residues. The CDR3 coding sequence is TGTGCCAGCAGCGTAAGCCCCGAAAATCAGCCCCAGCATTTT. Residues: CASSVSPENQPQHF.

The chain is built from TRBV2 and TRBJ2-1; D gene unclear. Germline CDR1 SNHLY, CDR2 FYNNEI. This CDR3 is built from 15 residues. V lost 2 bases and J lost 4, with 12 bases in between. CDR3 nucleotides: TGTGCCAGCAGTGAACTCATGGGCATTTACAATGAGCAGTTCTTC. It codes for CASSELMGIYNEQFF.

This clone was found once. The chain couples TRBV28 to TRBJ1-5, with D unresolved. Trimming cost V 4 bases and J 2 bases, with 9 bases left between them. There are 14 residues in the CDR3. CDR1 is MDHEN, CDR2 SYDVKM, per germline. This CDR3 is CASSYASRNQPQHF. The CDR3 nucleotides read TGTGCCAGCAGTTATGCGAGTCGCAATCAGCCCCAGCATTTT.

This clone was detected only once. The chain is built from TRBV5-1 and TRBJ2-5; TRBD2 might be the D (5 bases). The V end was cut by 3 bases, the J end by 5 bases, with 20 bases between. This CDR3 is built from 16 residues. CDR1 is SGHRS and CDR2 is YFSETQ in the germline V gene. The CDR3 nucleotides are TGCGCCAGCAGCTCATCCGTAGCGACGATCGGGGAGACCCAGTACTTC. This sequence encodes CASSSSVATIGETQYF.

CDR3 in DNA: TGTGCCAGCAGCCCGCAGACAGATACGCAGTATTTT. It encodes CASSPQTDTQYF. J is TRBJ2-3 and V is TRBV5-8, with D unclear. Germline CDR1 and CDR2: SGHTS and YDEGEE. Trimming stripped 4 bases from V and 3 bases from J, with 6 bases between. The CDR3 consists of 12 residues.

The V gene is TRBV21-1, the J gene TRBJ2-3. TRBV21-1 is a recognized pseudogene. There are 13 residues in the CDR3. CDR3 loop: CASSKVGLDTQYF. The CDR3 DNA follows: TGTGCCAGCAGCAAAGTCGGCCTAGATACGCAGTATTTT.

The chain combines TRBV18 with TRBJ2-2, with 9 nucleotides matching TRBD1. The CDR3 has 15 residues. Germline V gene sequence: CDR1 KGHSH, CDR2 LQKENI. Trimming cost V 6 bases and J 7 bases; bases outside gene matches: 9. The CDR3 sequence is CASSKTGGADGELFF. The CDR3 region has the DNA TGTGCCAGCTCTAAAACAGGGGGCGCGGACGGGGAGCTGTTTTTT.

The chain employs TRBV7-6 and TRBJ1-1; TRBD1 agrees at 9 bases. Germline CDR1 reads SGHVS; CDR2 reads FNYEAQ. V shed 5 bases and J 6 bases; nucleotides not matched to a gene: 16. The CDR3 contains 17 residues. The CDR3 nucleotides are TGTGCCAGCAGCCTAAGGTGGGGGACAGGGAATTTTGCTGAAGCTTTCTTT. Its protein product is CASSLRWGTGNFAEAFF.

V gene TRBV28 combines with J gene TRBJ2-6; TRBD1 matches 7 bases. Germline CDR1 MDHEN, CDR2 SYDVKM. V shed 4 bases and J 0 bases; nucleotides not matched to a gene: 15. The CDR3 is 20 residues long. The CDR3: CASSSLQPGQFFSGANVLTF. In nucleotides, the CDR3 is TGTGCCAGCAGTTCCTTACAACCGGGACAGTTTTTCTCTGGGGCCAACGTCCTGACTTTC.